A selection of T cell receptor beta chains follows, all from one sample in a study of T cells in Graves' hyperthyroidism and ophthalmopathy. Using its own MiXCR run on the multiplex PCR reads, TCRdb lists one record per CDR3 protein. The table shows about 400,000 distinct CDR3 sequences, with 25% occurring only once. The sample consisted of blood. These receptors all stem from a man in his fifties with Graves' hyperthyroidism. Both conserved end residues are part of each CDR3. D genes are given only for firm matches. For some rows the clone size is stated as once, few or many, or as a class when expanded; others skip it.

v_call	j_call	clone_size	cdr3_length	d_call	cdr3_aa	cdr3_nt
TRBV7-3	TRBJ2-7	few	16	TRBD2	CASSPGVGGREYEQYF	TGTGCCAGCAGCCCGGGCGTGGGCGGGAGGGAGTACGAGCAGTACTTC
TRBV5-6	TRBJ1-2	.	16	.	CASSPAGTGLHYGYTF	TGTGCCAGCAGCCCCGCGGGCACAGGGCTACACTATGGCTACACCTTC
TRBV6-1	TRBJ1-5	few	16	.	CASSERKTASNQPQHF	TGTGCCAGCAGTGAACGGAAGACAGCGAGCAATCAGCCCCAGCATTTT
TRBV7-9	TRBJ1-2	many	15	TRBD1	CASSVGTGGNYGYTF	TGTGCCAGCAGCGTCGGGACAGGGGGCAACTATGGCTACACCTTC
TRBV3-1	TRBJ2-3	few	13	.	CASSQDLRNTQYF	TGTGCCAGCAGCCAAGACTTAAGGAATACGCAGTATTTT
TRBV24-1	TRBJ1-1	few	12	TRBD1	CATSDSTGRAFF	TGTGCCACCAGTGATTCGACAGGGAGGGCTTTCTTT
TRBV19	TRBJ2-3	.	15	.	CASSTQGRGTDTQYF	TGTGCCAGTAGTACTCAGGGCCGTGGCACAGATACGCAGTATTTT
TRBV6-1	TRBJ1-2	.	15	.	CASSLRADPAYGYTF	TGTGCCAGCAGTCTCAGGGCCGACCCTGCTTATGGCTACACCTTC
TRBV27	TRBJ2-7	many	16	.	CASTPSSVTWTYEQYF	TGTGCCAGCACCCCCTCTAGTGTTACGTGGACCTACGAGCAGTACTTC
TRBV27	TRBJ2-7	.	15	TRBD1	CASSLSRQGADEQYF	TGTGCCAGCAGTTTATCGAGGCAGGGGGCGGACGAGCAGTACTTC
TRBV5-1	TRBJ2-1	.	17	TRBD2	CASSLATLATPYNEQFF	TGCGCCAGCAGCTTAGCGACACTAGCGACCCCCTACAATGAGCAGTTCTTC
TRBV2	TRBJ1-6	.	14	TRBD1	CASALRDRNSPLHF	TGTGCCAGCGCCCTTCGGGACAGGAATTCACCCCTCCACTTT
TRBV5-1	TRBJ2-1	.	16	TRBD1	CASSEDSGGSYNEQFF	TGCGCCAGCAGCGAAGATTCAGGGGGCAGCTACAATGAGCAGTTCTTC
TRBV6-5	TRBJ2-7	few	15	.	CASSYSWGSSYEQYF	TGTGCCAGCAGTTACTCGTGGGGGAGCTCCTACGAGCAGTACTTC
TRBV5-1	TRBJ2-7	.	16	.	CASSLAPAGSNTQQYF	TGCGCCAGCAGCTTGGCCCCGGCAGGTTCGAATACGCAGCAGTACTTC
TRBV20-1	TRBJ2-7	.	16	TRBD1	CSARELITTGSGEQYF	TGCAGTGCTAGAGAACTAATAACGACAGGGTCCGGGGAGCAGTACTTC
TRBV18	TRBJ2-3	many	15	.	CASSPQSQHTDTQYF	TGTGCCAGCTCACCACAGTCTCAGCACACAGATACGCAGTATTTT
TRBV7-2	TRBJ1-2	many	11	.	CASSSDRIYTF	TGTGCCAGCAGCTCTGACAGGATCTACACCTTC
TRBV3-1	TRBJ2-3	.	15	TRBD2	CASSPLAGGQGGQYF	TGTGCCAGCAGCCCCCTAGCGGGAGGGCAAGGGGGGCAGTATTTT
TRBV12-5	TRBJ2-3	.	17	.	CASGLGWGEGQIDTQYF	TGTGCTAGTGGTTTGGGTTGGGGGGAAGGTCAAATAGATACGCAGTATTTT
TRBV20-1	TRBJ2-5	many	15	.	CSASPDSGVGETQYF	TGCAGTGCTAGTCCGGATTCGGGAGTAGGAGAGACCCAGTACTTC
TRBV6-1	TRBJ2-6	.	14	.	CASTLAPGANVLTF	TGTGCCAGCACCCTAGCACCTGGGGCCAACGTCCTGACTTTC
TRBV3-1	TRBJ2-3	few	15	.	CASSQIRGSTDTQYF	TGTGCCAGCAGCCAAATTCGGGGGAGCACAGATACGCAGTATTTT
TRBV3-1	TRBJ2-3	.	16	TRBD2	CASSQDMGGSTDTQYF	TGTGCCAGCAGCCAAGACATGGGCGGGAGTACAGATACGCAGTATTTT
TRBV27	TRBJ1-1	.	14	.	CASSLGRRRAEAFF	TGTGCCAGCAGTTTAGGACGCCGGAGAGCTGAAGCTTTCTTT
TRBV5-6	TRBJ1-2	many	14	.	CASSYRQVPYGYTF	TGTGCCAGCAGCTATAGACAAGTACCTTATGGCTACACCTTC
TRBV20-1	TRBJ2-1	few	15	TRBD2	CSARTTGTSLNEQFF	TGCAGTGCTAGAACTACCGGGACTAGCTTAAATGAGCAGTTCTTC
TRBV7-6	TRBJ1-5	.	15	.	CASSLDHGSHQPQHF	TGTGCCAGCAGCTTAGACCACGGGAGCCATCAGCCCCAGCATTTT
TRBV28	TRBJ2-7	few	12	.	CASRSLRVEQYF	TGTGCCAGCAGATCTCTCAGGGTTGAGCAGTACTTC
TRBV7-9	TRBJ2-3	many	15	TRBD2	CASSLTSGFTDTQYF	TGTGCCAGCAGCTTGACTAGCGGATTTACAGATACGCAGTATTTT
TRBV18	TRBJ1-6	few	15	TRBD1	CASSQQTGDNSPLHF	TGTGCCAGCTCACAACAAACAGGGGACAATTCACCCCTCCACTTT
TRBV10-3	TRBJ2-1	many	16	.	CAISREYQEPNNEQFF	TGTGCCATCAGCCGGGAGTACCAGGAACCTAACAATGAGCAGTTCTTC
TRBV6-1	TRBJ2-7	many	16	.	CASSESVGRSRYEQYF	TGTGCCAGCAGTGAAAGTGTAGGTCGGTCGCGCTACGAGCAGTACTTC
TRBV20-1	TRBJ2-2	.	15	TRBD2	CSARTGGRRTGELFF	TGCAGTGCTAGGACTGGCGGGAGACGTACCGGGGAGCTGTTTTTT
TRBV3-1	TRBJ2-7	.	15	.	CASIVGNSGTYEQYF	TGTGCTAGCATCGTAGGGAATTCAGGGACCTACGAGCAGTACTTC
TRBV5-1	TRBJ2-1	many	17	TRBD2	CASSFGLAGGNSNEQFF	TGCGCCAGCAGCTTCGGTCTAGCGGGAGGAAACAGCAATGAGCAGTTCTTC
TRBV7-3	TRBJ2-3	many	14	.	CASSHAGGDGTQYF	TGTGCCAGCAGCCACGCCGGGGGTGATGGTACGCAGTATTTT
TRBV11-2	TRBJ2-6	.	16	.	CASSLELSSGANVLTF	TGTGCCAGCAGCTTAGAGCTCAGCTCTGGGGCCAACGTCCTGACTTTC
TRBV9	TRBJ2-1	.	16	TRBD2	CASSPPGLAGYNEQFF	TGTGCCAGCAGCCCTCCGGGACTAGCGGGCTACAATGAGCAGTTCTTC
TRBV3-1	TRBJ1-6	.	13	.	CASSQEGASPLHF	TGTGCCAGCAGCCAAGAGGGGGCTTCACCCCTCCACTTT
TRBV3-1	TRBJ2-7	many	15	.	CASSQRQGLSYEQYF	TGTGCCAGCAGCCAACGGCAGGGCCTATCCTACGAGCAGTACTTC
TRBV3-1	TRBJ1-1	.	12	.	CASSILNTEAFF	TGTGCCAGCAGCATTTTGAACACTGAAGCTTTCTTT
TRBV11-3	TRBJ1-1	few	13	.	CASCLGPNTEAFF	TGTGCCAGCTGCTTAGGGCCGAACACTGAAGCTTTCTTT
TRBV20-1	TRBJ1-1	few	14	.	CSARGPGARTEAFF	TGCAGTGCTAGAGGGCCGGGGGCGAGAACTGAAGCTTTCTTT
TRBV6-1	TRBJ2-5	.	12	.	CASSSGKDSQYF	TGTGCCAGCAGTTCAGGAAAGGATTCCCAGTACTTC
TRBV6-5	TRBJ1-4	few	15	.	CASSYSATVREKLFF	TGTGCCAGCAGTTACTCGGCGACTGTGAGGGAAAAACTGTTTTTT
TRBV5-1	TRBJ2-3	few	14	.	CASSLMGPTDTQYF	TGCGCCAGCAGCTTGATGGGTCCCACAGATACGCAGTATTTT
TRBV4-1	TRBJ1-3	.	17	TRBD1	CASSQPGTESSGNTIYF	TGCGCCAGCAGCCAACCCGGGACAGAGTCCTCAGGAAACACCATATATTTT
TRBV28	TRBJ2-3	many	20	TRBD1	CASSSRSRGMSASSFDTQYF	TGTGCCAGCAGTTCTAGATCCAGGGGGATGAGTGCATCATCGTTCGATACGCAGTATTTT
TRBV9	TRBJ1-2	once	13	.	CASSNTGKEGYTF	TGTGCCAGCAGCAACACAGGAAAGGAGGGCTACACCTTC
TRBV18	TRBJ2-3	.	13	.	CASSPTVMDTQYF	TGTGCCAGCTCACCAACCGTGATGGATACGCAGTATTTT